This entry lists 29 T cell receptor beta chains sequenced from one sample in a study of cytomegalovirus exposure and HLA in healthy donors. A multiplex PCR was run with 60 Vbeta primers and 13 Jbeta primers. The table came from immunoSEQ multiplex PCR; TCRdb's copy has only in-frame clones and leaves some out. The sample lists 110,000 or so clones, about 9.4% seen once, with around 6.1% in the top ten. The specimen sequenced was PBMCs. These receptor sequences come from a woman in her thirties or forties in good health and CMV-seropositive.

A few counts support this clone. The J gene is TRBJ1-4, the V gene TRBV5-1; a weak D match, TRBD1 (5 bases). V was clipped by 2 bases and J by 5 bases, with 10 bases between them. Germline-derived CDR1 and CDR2 are SGHRS and YFSETQ. The CDR3 consists of 14 residues. Written as DNA, the CDR3 is TGCGCCAGCAGCTTTGGGGGAGGGAATGAAAAACTGTTTTTT. It yields the protein CASSFGGGNEKLFF. Using reference TRBV5-1 and TRBJ1-4 for the parts outside the CDR3, the full variable domain is KAGVTQTPRYLIKTRGQQVTLSCSPISGHRSVSWYQQTPGQGLQFLFEYFSETQRNKGNFPGRFSGRQFSNSRSEMNVSTLELGDSALYLCASSFGGGNEKLFFGSGTQLSVL.

The chain is built from TRBV27 and TRBJ1-6; D is possibly TRBD1 (6 bases). Trimming pared 5 bases from V and 8 bases from J, leaving 10 bases between. This CDR3 comprises 13 residues. Germline CDR1 reads MNHEY; CDR2 reads SMNVEV (reference sequence). The CDR3 coding sequence is TGTGCCAGCAGTCCTCAGGGGTATTCACCCCTCCACTTT. This codes for CASSPQGYSPLHF.

This clone appeared a few times. CDR3 bases: TGTGCCAGTAGTATAGATCCCCCCCGACAGATCTTCAACACTGAAGCTTTCTTT. It encodes CASSIDPPRQIFNTEAFF. The chain has TRBV19 and TRBJ1-1; D may be TRBD1 (5 bases). Germline V CDR1 and CDR2: LNHDA, SQIVND (reference sequence). The CDR3 sequence is 18 residues long. V lost 0 bases and J 2 bases, leaving 19 bases between the germline ends. The variable domain in full, with the rest retrieved from reference TRBV19 and TRBJ1-1, is DGGITQSPKYLFRKEGQNVTLSCEQNLNHDAMYWYRQDPGQGLRLIYYSQIVNDFQKGDIAEGYSVSREKKESFPLTVTSAQKNPTAFYLCASSIDPPRQIFNTEAFFGQGTRLTVV.

This clone was found a few times. The chain couples TRBV7-9 to TRBJ2-5; weak D call: TRBD1 (6 bases). Per germline, CDR1 SEHNR and CDR2 FQNEAQ (reference sequence). The V and J ends lost 1 base and 2 bases respectively, with 23 bases between them. The length of the CDR3 is 19 residues. This CDR3 is CASSLDRSRQGLQQETQYF. CDR3 nucleotides: TGTGCCAGCAGCTTAGACCGCTCCAGGCAGGGGCTTCAACAAGAGACCCAGTACTTC.

As for this clone: The same CDR3 arises from other DNA sequences in this sample as well. V is TRBV9 and J is TRBJ1-1; D uncertain. CDR3 length: 13 amino acids. Germline V gene lookup returns CDR1 SGDLS and CDR2 YYNGEE. Trimming removed 0 bases at V and 1 base at J, with 4 bases between. The CDR3 nucleotides are TGTGCCAGCAGCGTAGCCCGGAACACTGAAGCTTTCTTT. It yields the protein CASSVARNTEAFF.

This chain joins TRBV9 and TRBJ1-2; D may be TRBD1 (5 bases). Germline lookup yields CDR1 SGDLS and CDR2 YYNGEE. The germline V and J ends were trimmed by 2 bases and 5 bases, with 10 bases remaining between them. The CDR3 loop spans 13 amino acids. This CDR3 reads CASSVAGRYGYTF. In nucleotides, the CDR3 is TGTGCCAGCAGCGTCGCAGGGAGGTATGGCTACACCTTC.

This rearrangement joins TRBV27 to TRBJ2-7; TRBD1 aligns across 7 bases. V was pared by 8 bases and J by 0 bases, with 10 bases of the junction left unmatched. The germline gives CDR1 MNHEY, CDR2 SMNVEV (reference sequence). The CDR3 totals 15 residues. The CDR3 DNA reads TGTGCCAGCGGCCGGAAGGGACAGAACTCCTACGAGCAGTACTTC. It is translated as CASGRKGQNSYEQYF.

This chain uses TRBV5-1 with TRBJ1-1; 7 bases are shared with TRBD1. Germline assignment: CDR1 SGHRS and CDR2 YFSETQ. Germline trimming cut 2 bases from V and 3 bases from J; bases unmatched to any gene: 1. The CDR3 has 13 amino acids. CDR3 region: CASSLGGHTEAFF. The CDR3, as DNA: TGCGCCAGCAGCTTAGGGGGCCACACTGAAGCTTTCTTT.

The V and J genes are TRBV5-1 and TRBJ2-3; TRBD2 agrees at 13 bases. Germline V gene data show CDR1 as SGHRS and CDR2 as YFSETQ. The CDR3 sequence is 16 residues long. With 4 bases clipped from V and 2 bases from J, the junction kept 4 bases outside the gene matches. CDR3 in amino acids: CASSPGTSGATDTQYF. CDR3 coding DNA: TGCGCCAGCAGCCCTGGGACTAGCGGGGCCACAGATACGCAGTATTTT. The whole variable domain, filled in from reference TRBV5-1 and TRBJ2-3, reads KAGVTQTPRYLIKTRGQQVTLSCSPISGHRSVSWYQQTPGQGLQFLFEYFSETQRNKGNFPGRFSGRQFSNSRSEMNVSTLELGDSALYLCASSPGTSGATDTQYFGPGTRLTVL.

This CDR3 reads CASSGGGGDEKLFF. CDR3 sequence (DNA): TGTGCCAGCAGCGGCGGAGGGGGCGATGAAAAACTGTTTTTT. J is TRBJ1-4 and V is TRBV6-1; 7 bases align to TRBD1. The CDR3 loop spans 14 amino acids. V lost 6 bases and J lost 6; bases outside the gene matches: 7. Germline CDR1 and CDR2: MNHNS and SASEGT.

The chain carries TRBV7-2 and TRBJ2-7; weak D call: TRBD1 (6 bases). Trimming removed 6 bases at V and 0 bases at J, with 9 bases between. Germline loops: CDR1 SGHTA, CDR2 FQGNSA. This CDR3 contains 13 residues. The CDR3 is CASRTDSSYEQYF. The CDR3 region has the DNA TGTGCCAGCAGGACGGACAGCTCCTACGAGCAGTACTTC.

The CDR3 protein is CATSREQGSSYNEQFF. DNA of the CDR3: TGTGCCACCAGCAGAGAACAGGGGAGCTCCTACAATGAGCAGTTCTTC. This rearrangement joins TRBV15 to TRBJ2-1; 7 nucleotides line up with TRBD1. The CDR3 contains 16 residues. V shed 0 bases, J shed 0 bases, and the junction held 2 bases outside the gene matches. Germline CDR1 LNHNV, CDR2 YYDKDF (reference sequence).

V is TRBV18 and J is TRBJ1-2; D is undetermined. Trimming took off 2 bases at V and 8 bases at J, with 9 bases between the two ends. The germline V gene encodes CDR1 KGHSH and CDR2 LQKENI. CDR3 size: 12 residues. This chain's CDR3 is CASSPLHIGYTF. The CDR3, as DNA: TGTGCCAGCTCACCATTACATATCGGCTACACCTTC. Together with reference TRBV18 and TRBJ1-2, the CDR3 gives the full variable domain: NAGVMQNPRHLVRRRGQEARLRCSPMKGHSHVYWYRQLPEEGLKFMVYLQKENIIDESGMPKERFSAEFPKEGPSILRIQQVVRGDSAAYFCASSPLHIGYTFGSGTRLTVV.

This chain joins TRBV6-1 and TRBJ2-7, with TRBD1 matching 8 bases. Germline V gene sequence: CDR1 MNHNS, CDR2 SASEGT. This CDR3 contains 15 residues. J gave up 2 bases and V 5 bases, and 8 bases lay outside the gene matches. The CDR3 nucleotides read TGTGCCAGCAGTCTCCGGGACAGGTCTACCTACGAGCAGTACTTC. It specifies CASSLRDRSTYEQYF.

The chain uses TRBV5-1 and TRBJ2-7; 8 positions agree with TRBD1. In germline, CDR1 is SGHRS, CDR2 YFSETQ. The CDR3 runs to 14 residues. Trimming removed 4 bases from V and 5 bases from J; junction bases left unmatched: 8. The CDR3 sequence: CASSPGQVVHEQYF. The CDR3 region has the DNA TGCGCCAGCAGCCCGGGACAGGTAGTCCACGAGCAGTACTTC. The entire variable domain, with the rest obtained from reference TRBV5-1 and TRBJ2-7, is as follows: KAGVTQTPRYLIKTRGQQVTLSCSPISGHRSVSWYQQTPGQGLQFLFEYFSETQRNKGNFPGRFSGRQFSNSRSEMNVSTLELGDSALYLCASSPGQVVHEQYFGPGTRLTVT.

This clone was counted between two and nine times. The chain is built from TRBV2 and TRBJ2-1, with TRBD1 identical over 9 bases. Germline V gives CDR1 SNHLY, CDR2 FYNNEI. With 8 bases clipped from V and 2 bases from J, the junction kept 16 bases outside the gene matches. CDR3 size: 18 residues. CDR3 in DNA: TGTGCCAGCGGAGGACAGGGACAGGGTCCCGGGGCCTACAATGAGCAGTTCTTC. Translation: CASGGQGQGPGAYNEQFF.

The chain is built from TRBV30 and TRBJ2-5; D not certain. The end of the DNA is better explained by TRBJ2-7, so the J call may be wrong. CDR3 length: 11 residues. CDR1 and CDR2 from the germline V gene are GTSNPN and SVGIG (reference sequence). The CDR3 nucleotides are TGTGCCTGGAGTGTACTCAGCGAGCAGTACTTC. Residues: CAWSVLSEQYF.

The V gene is TRBV25-1, the J gene TRBJ1-1; D is undetermined. V shed 0 bases and J shed 3 bases, with 11 bases lying between them. Per germline, CDR1 MGHDK and CDR2 SYGVNS. CDR3 length equals 15 residues. The CDR3 nucleotides read TGTGCCAGCAGTGAATATGTCACCACGGACACTGAAGCTTTCTTT. It specifies CASSEYVTTDTEAFF.

This chain links TRBV5-4 with TRBJ1-1; D is unresolved. V was pared by 0 bases and J by 2 bases, with 11 bases between. Germline CDR1 and CDR2: SGHNT and YYREEE (reference sequence). The CDR3 covers 15 residues. CDR3 sequence reads: CASSLGYQANTEAFF. The CDR3 region has the DNA TGTGCCAGCAGCTTGGGTTATCAGGCCAACACTGAAGCTTTCTTT. Combining the CDR3 with reference TRBV5-4 and TRBJ1-1 gives the whole variable domain ETGVTQSPTHLIKTRGQQVTLRCSSQSGHNTVSWYQQALGQGPQFIFQYYREEENGRGNFPPRFSGLQFPNYSSELNVNALELDDSALYLCASSLGYQANTEAFFGQGTRLTVV.

This clone was seen a handful of times. This chain connects TRBV18 to TRBJ2-4; 10 positions agree with TRBD1. In germline, CDR1 is KGHSH, CDR2 LQKENI. This CDR3 has 15 residues. The ends lost 3 bases at V and 5 bases at J; junction bases unmatched: 4. CDR3 DNA: TGTGCCAGCTCACCCGGACAGGGGGTGCAAAACATTCAGTACTTC. Protein sequence: CASSPGQGVQNIQYF.

This clone was seen only a few times. The sample contains more than one DNA sequence encoding this CDR3. The chain combines TRBV5-1 with TRBJ1-1, with D perhaps matching TRBD1 (5 bases). The CDR3 totals 14 residues. Germline loops: CDR1 SGHRS, CDR2 YFSETQ. Trimming took off 0 bases at V and 5 bases at J, with 11 bases between the two ends. The CDR3 nucleotides are TGCGCCAGCAGCTTGGAAGGGGTCGGAACTGAAGCTTTCTTT. Its protein is CASSLEGVGTEAFF.

J is TRBJ1-2 and V is TRBV11-2; perhaps TRBD1 as D (5 bases). CDR3 length equals 15 residues. The V and J ends lost 1 base and 3 bases respectively, with 12 bases between them. Germline values: CDR1 SGHAT, CDR2 FQNNGV. The chain's CDR3 is CASSLGQGRDYGYTF. The CDR3 DNA is TGTGCCAGCAGCTTAGGCCAGGGAAGGGACTATGGCTACACCTTC.

This clone showed up just a few times. CDR3: CASTPWGQGQDTQYF. CDR3 nucleotides: TGTGCCAGCACTCCCTGGGGGCAGGGGCAAGATACGCAGTATTTT. The V and J genes are TRBV6-5 and TRBJ2-3, with D possibly TRBD1 on 6 matching bases. V shed 7 bases and J shed 5 bases, with 19 bases lying between them. CDR1 is MNHEY and CDR2 is SVGAGI in the germline V gene. The CDR3 covers 15 residues.

As concerns this clone: Additional DNA sequences in this sample encode the identical CDR3. The rearrangement joins TRBV5-1 to TRBJ2-2; possibly TRBD1 for D (5 bases). V lost 6 bases to trimming and J lost 8 bases, with 11 bases between them. The germline V gene has CDR1 SGHRS and CDR2 YFSETQ. The CDR3 runs to 12 residues. The CDR3 loop is CASTRDAGELFF. CDR3 in DNA: TGCGCCAGCACCAGGGATGCGGGGGAGCTGTTTTTT.

This sequence joins TRBV2 and TRBJ1-5; TRBD1 matches at 11 bases. CDR3 length: 13 residues. J gave up 6 bases and V 8 bases, and 3 bases lay outside the gene matches. CDR1 SNHLY and CDR2 FYNNEI come from the germline V gene. In DNA form, the CDR3 reads TGTGCCAGCGCCGGGACAGGGGGTCAGCCCCAGCATTTT. As protein: CASAGTGGQPQHF.

This clone came up many times. V gene TRBV28 combines with J gene TRBJ1-4; the match to TRBD1 covers 10 bases. In germline, CDR1 is MDHEN, CDR2 SYDVKM. The junction had 9 bases not matched to a gene; V was cut back by 10 bases and J by 4 bases. The CDR3 contains 15 residues. The DNA of the CDR3 is TGTGCCACCACCGCCGGGGACAGGGGTAATGAAAAACTGTTTTTT. This sequence encodes CATTAGDRGNEKLFF.

A remark on this clone: The sample has other DNA sequences that encode this CDR3 too. The chain recombines TRBV9 with TRBJ1-1, with TRBD1 matching 9 bases. Looked up from germline, CDR1 is SGDLS and CDR2 is YYNGEE. Trimming removed 0 bases from V and 5 bases from J; junction bases left unmatched: 5. The CDR3 contains 15 residues. The CDR3 DNA reads TGTGCCAGCAGCGTAGTTGGGACAGGGAGGACTGAAGCTTTCTTT. This codes for CASSVVGTGRTEAFF.

A few counts support this clone. This chain joins TRBV2 and TRBJ2-3; 11 bases map to TRBD2. This CDR3 is built from 17 residues. V was clipped by 3 bases and J by 2 bases; unmatched bases: 7. Germline assignment: CDR1 SNHLY and CDR2 FYNNEI. CDR3 loop: CASSEELAGGTTDTQYF. Written as DNA, the CDR3 is TGTGCCAGCAGTGAGGAGTTAGCGGGGGGGACCACAGATACGCAGTATTTT.

This clone was counted only a few times. The chain joins TRBV19 to TRBJ1-1; D possibly corresponds to TRBD1 (6 bases). Germline V gene sequence: CDR1 LNHDA, CDR2 SQIVND (reference sequence). The CDR3 has 14 residues. Trimming shortened V by 6 bases and J by 3 bases, and 14 bases separated the two germline ends. The CDR3 coding sequence is TGTGCCAGTAGGCAGGGGACATCGGACACTGAAGCTTTCTTT. It encodes CASRQGTSDTEAFF.